The entry below describes one T cell receptor beta chain. This clonotype was observed a few times. This receptor's antigen is unknown. Within one base of it there is no much larger clone, and no base qualities were kept. The CDR3 measures 14 amino acids from cysteine to phenylalanine. Here the CDR3 DNA is all that survives: 42 bases in frame from base 1. V sheds 0 bases and J sheds 12 bases, leaving 15 bases between their ends. The germline V gene provides CDR1 SGHRS and CDR2 YFSETQ. The source of the sample is a study of T-cell reconstitution after alpha-beta-depleted transplantation in children (dated by TCRdb to the mid-2010s). For the study in its entirety: Using TCR repertoire profiling, the study quantitatively followed how T-cell immune reconstitution unfolded in children after TCRalphabeta/CD19-depleted allogeneic hematopoietic cell transplantation.

Libraries were built with PCR. Sequencing used an Illumina HiSeq 2500. To normalize quantification of the TCRbeta repertoire, the TCR libraries were built with molecular barcoding that relied on unique molecular identifiers. TCRdb's own reprocessing of the public reads used fastp at Q25 and MiXCR and kept productive beta chains. Rows with a matching CDR3 protein are joined into one entry that keeps the most common DNA and genes. This sample holds hundreds of thousands of distinct CDR3 sequences; around a third were observed only once. The top ten clones comprise 2% to 2.5% of the sample. The sequencing used PBMCs from the stem cell graft donor, collected from the stem cell graft. This chain joins TRBV5-1 to TRBJ1-4, and possibly TRBD1, on 6 matching bases. The TCR originated in a human donor who donated a stem cell graft to a child with aplastic anemia. The bases are TGCGCCAGCAGCTTGGAGGGGGGCCGAACTGAACTGTTTTTT. It specifies CASSLEGGRTELFF.